Sequencing of this T cell receptor beta chain was carried out in a study of cytomegalovirus exposure and HLA in healthy donors. Findings and caveats of the study: Solely CMV serostatus was available to characterize immune exposure. For most TCR beta V segments, an earlier analysis put the productive rate at about 87% or about 30% of the time. Using the classifier, cytomegalovirus status was reportedly diagnosed with high specificity and sensitivity.

Turning to this clone: The antigen remains undetermined.

It was with 60 Vbeta and 13 Jbeta primers that the PCR ran. Produced via immunoSEQ multiplex PCR; TCRdb's table is partial and in-frame only. Of 150,000 to 200,000 clones in the sample, around 80% were seen once. The CDR3 covers 13 residues. Trimming took off 4 bases at V and 4 bases at J, with 10 bases between the two ends. Germline loops: CDR1 SGHTA, CDR2 FQGTGA. The sequence was obtained from a woman aged 18-30 years in good health and CMV-seropositive. The sample was PBMCs. The J gene is TRBJ1-2, the V gene TRBV7-3; D is possibly TRBD1 (6 bases). CDR3 amino acids: CASSSPGAYGYTF. The CDR3 nucleotides are TGTGCCAGCAGCTCCCCAGGGGCCTATGGCTACACCTTC. Supplemented by reference TRBV7-3 and TRBJ1-2, the full variable domain reads GAGVSQTPSNKVTEKGKYVELRCDPISGHTALYWYRQSLGQGPEFLIYFQGTGAADDSGLPNDRFFAVRPEGSVSTLKIQRTERGDSAVYLCASSSPGAYGYTFGSGTRLTVV.